These 17 T cell receptor beta chains originate from one sample sequenced in a study of blood T cell repertoires in COVID-19. Libraries were prepared by immunoSEQ multiplex PCR; TCRdb keeps only in-frame clonotypes and omits some of them. The data hold roughly 73,000 clones, with about four fifths observed a single time. The sequenced sample consisted of peripheral blood. All receptors come from a human donor in a cohort sampled during active COVID-19.

The CDR3 DNA is TGTGCCAGCAGCTTAGTCGCTACTAGCACAGATACGCAGTATTTT. Translating it yields CASSLVATSTDTQYF. The V and J genes are TRBV7-9 and TRBJ2-3, with no clear D. The germline V gene encodes CDR1 SEHNR and CDR2 FQNEAQ (reference sequence). There are 15 residues in the CDR3. V lost 1 base, J lost 0 bases, and 8 bases lay in between.

This chain uses TRBV25-1 with TRBJ2-3; D gene ambiguous. The CDR3 consists of 14 residues. CDR1 and CDR2 from the germline V gene are MGHDK and SYGVNS. With 7 bases removed from V and 0 bases from J, the gap between germline ends came to 11 bases. CDR3 in amino acids: CASTGYTSTDTQYF. The CDR3 nucleotides are TGTGCCAGCACCGGGTACACTAGCACAGATACGCAGTATTTT.

The rearrangement links TRBV9 to TRBJ2-5, with TRBD1 identical over 8 bases. The CDR3 is made up of 15 amino acids. The germline gives CDR1 SGDLS, CDR2 YYNGEE. The trim removed 3 bases at V and 4 bases at J, leaving 8 bases unmatched. CDR3 coding DNA: TGTGCCAGCAGCGCGACGGACAGGGAGGTAGAGACCCAGTACTTC. Translating gives CASSATDREVETQYF.

V and J are TRBV10-2 and TRBJ2-1, with 11 bases lining up with TRBD2. V lost 5 bases and J lost 4; bases outside the gene matches: 7. Per germline, CDR1 WSHSY and CDR2 SAAADI. The CDR3 sequence is 16 residues long. The CDR3 sequence: CASSTRTSGLYNEQFF. CDR3 in DNA: TGCGCCAGCAGTACGCGGACTAGCGGGCTATACAATGAGCAGTTCTTC.

V and J are TRBV30 and TRBJ1-1, with 7 bases lining up with TRBD1. Germline CDR1 reads GTSNPN; CDR2 reads SVGIG (reference sequence). With 2 bases clipped from V and 8 bases from J, the junction kept 2 bases outside the gene matches. The CDR3 has 11 residues. The CDR3 is CAWSKQGEAFF. The CDR3 DNA sequence: TGTGCCTGGAGTAAACAGGGGGAAGCTTTCTTT.

The chain is built from TRBV19 and TRBJ1-1; D call uncertain. CDR1 is LNHDA and CDR2 is SQIVND in the germline V gene (reference sequence). With 7 bases removed from V and 1 base from J, the gap between germline ends came to 10 bases. The CDR3 sequence is 13 residues long. The CDR3 protein is CASTITRNTEAFF. The CDR3 bases are TGTGCCAGTACCATAACACGGAACACTGAAGCTTTCTTT.

The V call is TRBV29-1, the J call TRBJ1-1, with D unclear. In germline, CDR1 is SQVTM, CDR2 ANQGSEA. The V end lost 3 bases, the J end lost 4 bases, and 6 bases lay between the germline ends. The CDR3 contains 11 residues. CDR3 region: CSVDNITEAFF. DNA of the CDR3: TGCAGCGTTGATAATATCACTGAAGCTTTCTTT.

The rearrangement links TRBV5-1 to TRBJ2-3; 8 nucleotides match TRBD2. The CDR3 is 14 residues long. CDR1 is SGHRS and CDR2 is YFSETQ in the germline V gene. V lost 6 bases to trimming and J lost 1 base; unmatched junction nucleotides: 4. CDR3 sequence reads: CASKPAGGTDTQYF. The CDR3 DNA follows: TGCGCCAGCAAGCCAGCGGGAGGCACAGATACGCAGTATTTT.

The CDR3 is CASRGVAKNIQYF. The CDR3 bases are TGTGCCAGCAGAGGGGTAGCCAAAAACATTCAGTACTTC. V and J are TRBV3-1 (or the pseudogene TRBV3-2) and TRBJ2-4; a weak D match, TRBD1 (5 bases). This CDR3 has 13 amino acids. Germline values: CDR1 LGHDT, CDR2 YNNKEL (reference sequence). The V end lost 6 bases, the J end lost 0 bases, and 6 bases lay between the germline ends.

CDR3 sequence (DNA): TGTGCCAGCAGCTTAGAGGTGGGAGGAACAGATACGCAGTATTTT. Its translation is CASSLEVGGTDTQYF. This rearrangement joins TRBV7-9 to TRBJ2-3; perhaps TRBD2 as D (6 bases). The CDR3 runs to 15 residues. The ends were cut back, 1 base at V and 3 bases at J, with 11 bases in the middle. The germline CDR1 and CDR2 sequences are SEHNR and FQNEAQ (reference sequence).

The chain has TRBV18 and TRBJ2-7; possible D gene TRBD2, 5 bases. CDR3 size: 12 residues. The germline V gene encodes CDR1 KGHSH and CDR2 LQKENI. Trimming removed 5 bases at V and 4 bases at J, with 9 bases between. The CDR3 DNA is TGTGCCAGCTCAACAGAGGGATACGAGCAGTACTTC. This translates into CASSTEGYEQYF.

The rearrangement joins TRBV6-2 or TRBV6-3 to TRBJ2-2, with TRBD1 matching over 9 bases. Per germline, CDR1 MNHEY and CDR2 SVGEGT. CDR3 length: 17 amino acids. V was clipped by 2 bases and J by 0 bases; unmatched bases: 4. The CDR3 DNA follows: TGTGCCAGCAGTTACGGAGGGACAGGGACGAACACCGGGGAGCTGTTTTTT. This codes for CASSYGGTGTNTGELFF.

The J gene is TRBJ2-1, the V gene TRBV5-4; the D gene is possibly TRBD1 (5 bases). V was trimmed by 2 bases and J by 4 bases, leaving 19 bases between them. The CDR3 consists of 17 residues. Per the germline V gene, CDR1 is SGHNT and CDR2 is YYREEE (reference sequence). The CDR3 sequence is CASSFTQGYFLYNEQFF. The CDR3 DNA sequence: TGTGCCAGCAGCTTTACCCAGGGATATTTTTTGTACAATGAGCAGTTCTTC.

This clone appeared a few times. The chain joins TRBV18 to TRBJ2-7; 9 bases are a match to TRBD2. In germline, CDR1 is KGHSH, CDR2 LQKENI. Trimming removed 4 bases from V and 3 bases from J; junction bases left unmatched: 4. This CDR3 spans 14 amino acids. The CDR3: CASSQASGDYEQYF. Written as DNA, the CDR3 is TGTGCCAGCTCACAGGCTAGCGGGGACTACGAGCAGTACTTC.

This rearrangement joins TRBV3-1 (or the pseudogene TRBV3-2) to TRBJ2-4; no firm D call. The CDR3 runs to 17 residues. Germline lookup yields CDR1 LGHDT and CDR2 YNNKEL (reference sequence). V lost 5 bases to trimming and J lost 4 bases, with 21 bases between them. The CDR3: CASSEQSPICKKNIQYF. CDR3 coding DNA: TGTGCCAGCAGCGAACAAAGTCCCATTTGCAAAAAAAACATTCAGTACTTC.

This sequence joins TRBV30 and TRBJ2-7; D is undetermined. V was pared by 0 bases and J by 3 bases, with 12 bases between. There are 14 residues in the CDR3. Germline values: CDR1 GTSNPN, CDR2 SVGIG (reference sequence). The CDR3 here is CAWSVPTFHYEQYF. CDR3 DNA sequence: TGTGCCTGGAGTGTACCCACATTCCACTACGAGCAGTACTTC.

In nucleotides, the CDR3 is TGTGCCCTAATCCCAGGGGGCCAAATGAACACTGAAGCTTTCTTT. This translates into CALIPGGQMNTEAFF. The rearrangement joins TRBV30 to TRBJ1-1; 8 bases are a match to TRBD1. J was trimmed by 0 bases and V by 8 bases; bases with no gene match: 11. This CDR3 spans 15 amino acids. Germline loops: CDR1 GTSNPN, CDR2 SVGIG (reference sequence).